This TCR beta chain appears in the sequencing data of a study of beta chain features in type 1 diabetes (dated by TCRdb to 2017 to 2018). Describing the broader study: Patients and healthy donors did not differ in mean age, gender distribution, total cell number or subset yield. A total of 100 million to 110 million sorted cells were examined across all samples, and a strong correlation was observed between cell number per subset and RNA yield. The study compared TCRB repertoires of sorted circulating CD4+ T cell subsets between recently diagnosed type 1 diabetes patients and matched healthy donors. Whereas all 30 or so donors provided naive and central memory subsets, regulatory and stem cell-like memory subsets were isolated from just 8 patients and roughly 8 healthy donors.

Each donor gave one peripheral blood draw, averaging about 120 mL, which was collected into heparinised tubes. A BD FACSAria II and a panel including CD45RO, CCR7, CD25, CD127, CD95 and CD27 were used to sort naive, central memory, regulatory and stem cell-like memory CD4+ T cells. All sorted populations exceeded 95% purity. Right away, PBMCs were isolated by Lymphoprep density gradient centrifugation and were stained directly, with no culture step. So that batch effects would be minimized, each experiment stained and sorted samples in pairs, pairing one healthy donor with one patient. Via the germline V gene, CDR1 is KGHSH and CDR2 LQKENI. The CDR3 numbers 14 residues from cysteine through phenylalanine. The sequence is cut down to CDR3 DNA, 42 bases in frame from base 1. V is pared back by 4 bases and J by 2 bases, with 11 bases lying between the germline termini. The entire isolated RNA was reverse transcribed using the High Capacity cDNA Reverse Transcription Kit, and thus expressed TCRB transcripts were sequenced. Survey-depth immunoSEQ sequencing was performed on stem cell-like memory T cell samples, with an average of roughly 1 million total reads per sample. After sorted cells were lysed in RLT buffer, RNA was extracted with DNase-treated RNeasy Micro or Mini kits, with the choice depending on cell number. Each cell subset was processed on its own to prevent cross-contamination, while patient and healthy donor samples were processed together. The immunoSEQ multiplex PCR was used to amplify TCRB sequences from cDNA, generating 87-bp fragments that spanned the CDR3 region. Sequencing of the amplicons was done on the Illumina HiSeq platform. The authors' pipeline ran thus. Synthetic template baselines were used to correct PCR bias computationally, reads within Hamming distance 2 were collapsed, and singletons that could not be merged were discarded. Reads were aligned against IMGT to assign V, D and J genes, CDR3 length and insertions or deletions at six rearrangement sites. Clonotype counts were normalized to sorted cell number within each subset before computing true diversity and Gini coefficients with the tcR R package. The overlap coefficient, calculated on TCRB nucleotide sequences, was used to quantify repertoire sharing. TCRdb limited this immuneACCESS table to in-frame rearrangements with V and J called. A share of clones is missing; checked studies link under half to unresolved V genes, and the rest is unexplained. The V and J calls and the clone size are those of that table, but D and trimming were determined from the DNA. The sample data list approximately 40,000 clones, and approximately 53% of these were observed just once. The top ten hold 0.2% to 0.3% of the sample.

This clone showed up just once. The target of this receptor is not known. Within one base of it there is no much larger clone, and no base qualities were kept. Here is what the overall study found, with its caveats: In all four CD4+ subsets, TCRB CDR3 length was moderately but significantly shorter in type 1 diabetes patients. Naive, central memory and regulatory TCRB repertoires appeared to be more alike among patients than among healthy donors. At VDJ recombination sites, type 1 diabetes patients had fewer insertions and more deleted nucleotides, which implies abnormalities in thymic rearrangement. Because cDNA was sequenced instead of genomic DNA, activated cells with high expression could be over-represented, although the groups did not differ in activation or CD3 levels. Because small numbers of individuals were included in the HLA sub-analyses, any influence of HLA type on TCRB rearrangement was left unresolved. Shorter templates might have been favored by PCR, but patient and control samples were amplified and corrected together, so both groups would have been affected equally by any skew.

Sequencing was performed on stem cell memory CD4+ T cells from blood. Taken with the paper, the label for cell subset or site translates to: stem cell-like memory CD4+ T cells. The source of this sequence is a woman in her 30s in good health. The V and J genes are TRBV18 and TRBJ2-5; 6 matching bases give a weak D call of TRBD1. CDR3 loop: CASSLFQGQETQYF. The DNA sequence reads TGTGCCAGCTCACTTTTCCAGGGGCAAGAGACCCAGTACTTC.